Presented here are 17 T cell receptor beta chains from one specimen sequenced in a study of read filtering for tumor transcriptome and immune sequencing. The library was built from around 380 ng RNA with molecular barcoded adaptors for alpha/delta and beta/gamma chains. TCRdb processed the reads anew with MiXCR; each CDR3 protein has one entry. The table lists around 26,000 distinct CDR3 sequences, approximately 15% of them singletons. The sample taken for sequencing was a population of CD138-negative cells sorted from bone marrow. The receptor source for this set is a donor aged 40 or over with multiple myeloma.

This clonotype was found a few times. This likely stems from a read error, as it lies one base from a far larger clone. The chain couples TRBV11-1 to TRBJ2-6; D is perhaps TRBD2 (6 bases). From germline, CDR1 is SGHAT and CDR2 FQDESV (reference sequence). Trimming shortened V by 6 bases and J by 0 bases, and 18 bases separated the two germline ends. The CDR3 has 18 amino acids. Here the CDR3 reads CASSRRLDVNSGANVLTF. As DNA, the CDR3 is TGTGCCAGCAGTCGAAGACTAGATGTTAACTCTGGGGCCAACGTCCTGACTTTC.

This clonotype was seen ten or more times. The CDR3 loop is CASRPGRLTDTQYF. The CDR3 DNA is TGCGCCAGCCGCCCGGGGAGACTCACAGATACGCAGTATTTT. The chain links TRBV10-2 to TRBJ2-3; tentatively, D is TRBD2 (5 bases). V lost 8 bases and J 2 bases, leaving 14 bases between the germline ends. The germline gives CDR1 WSHSY, CDR2 SAAADI. The CDR3 covers 14 residues.

In its sample, this clonotype was seen many times. This rearrangement joins TRBV6-6 to TRBJ2-3; 7 nucleotides align to TRBD1. V dropped 8 bases and J dropped 5; count of bases not matched to a gene: 10. The germline CDR1 and CDR2 sequences are MNHNY and SVGAGI (reference sequence). This CDR3 has 14 amino acids. The CDR3 DNA sequence: TGTGCCAGCCATGGCCGGACAGGCATAGATACGCAGTATTTT. This encodes CASHGRTGIDTQYF.

This clonotype was detected many times. Its ends do not fully match the called genes, so a read error is possible. The CDR3 loop reads CSVGLAGVSDTQYF. Written as DNA, the CDR3 is TGCAGTGTTGGGCTAGCGGGAGTTTCAGATACGCAGTATTTT. This rearrangement joins TRBV29-1 to TRBJ2-3; 10 bases line up with TRBD2. The CDR3 is 14 residues long. Germline lookup yields CDR1 SQVTM and CDR2 ANQGSEA.

Ten or more counts support this clonotype. The chain joins TRBV11-3 to TRBJ2-7; 13 nucleotides agree with TRBD2. The V gene's germline CDR1 is SGHNT and CDR2 YENEEA. The CDR3 has 18 residues. V lost 5 bases, J lost 0 bases, and 10 bases stayed unmatched. The CDR3 loop is CASSLSSGTSGTSYEQYF. The DNA of the CDR3 is TGTGCCAGCAGCCTCTCATCCGGGACTAGCGGGACCTCCTACGAGCAGTACTTC. Full variable domain (rest looked up from reference TRBV11-3 and TRBJ2-7): EAGVVQSPRYKIIEKKQPVAFWCNPISGHNTLYWYLQNLGQGPELLIRYENEEAVDDSQLPKDRFSAERLKGVDSTLKIQPAELGDSAVYLCASSLSSGTSGTSYEQYFGPGTRLTVT.

This clonotype was observed at least ten times. The chain uses TRBV6-5 and TRBJ1-1; 7 bases map to TRBD1. This CDR3 contains 15 residues. J gave up 3 bases and V 7 bases, and 11 bases lay outside the gene matches. In germline, CDR1 is MNHEY, CDR2 SVGAGI. The CDR3 region has the DNA TGTGCCAGCAACCACTTCGACAGGGCATACACTGAAGCTTTCTTT. This translates into CASNHFDRAYTEAFF.

Ten or more counts support this clonotype. The chain recombines TRBV7-3 with TRBJ2-1; the D gene is possibly TRBD1 (5 bases). Germline V gene lookup returns CDR1 SGHTA and CDR2 FQGTGA. This CDR3 has 15 residues. The germline V and J ends were trimmed by 4 bases and 1 base, with 11 bases remaining between them. The CDR3 sequence is CASSSSSGSYNEQFF. DNA for the CDR3: TGTGCCAGCAGCTCCTCCTCAGGGTCCTACAATGAGCAGTTCTTC.

This sequence joins TRBV19 and TRBJ2-2; 9 positions agree with TRBD1. Germline V gives CDR1 LNHDA, CDR2 SQIVND (reference sequence). V lost 7 bases and J lost 8; bases outside the gene matches: 11. The CDR3 is made up of 15 amino acids. CDR3 sequence reads: CASTPTGGFIGELFF. The CDR3 coding sequence is TGTGCCAGTACCCCTACAGGGGGCTTTATTGGGGAGCTGTTTTTT.

As to this clonotype: Only one base separates this from a far larger clonotype, so it likely reflects a read error. The CDR3 reads CASSLAPPDTSYNEQFF. CDR3 DNA sequence: TGTGCCAGCAGCTTAGCCCCGCCGGATACCTCCTACAATGAGCAGTTCTTC. The rearrangement links TRBV7-6 to TRBJ2-1; D gene uncertain. This CDR3 has 17 amino acids. V lost 0 bases and J lost 0, with 12 bases in between. Germline-derived CDR1 and CDR2 are SGHVS and FNYEAQ.

This clonotype came up many times. The chain recombines TRBV29-1 with TRBJ2-5; D gene ambiguous. CDR1 and CDR2 (germline): SQVTM, ANQGSEA. V was pared by 8 bases and J by 4 bases, with 26 bases between. This CDR3 spans 16 amino acids. This CDR3 reads CSSSSDFKRLGETQYF. The CDR3 DNA follows: TGCAGCTCCTCATCAGACTTTAAAAGGTTGGGAGAGACCCAGTACTTC.

This clonotype was found many times. J is TRBJ2-7 and V is TRBV14; 7 positions match TRBD1. V was clipped by 0 bases and J by 3 bases; unmatched bases: 14. Germline CDR1 and CDR2: SGHDN and FVKESK. The CDR3 is 18 residues long. CDR3 DNA: TGTGCCAGCAGCCAAGAAGATCTTCTGGGCAGGGGGTTCTACGAGCAGTACTTC. Protein product: CASSQEDLLGRGFYEQYF.

The rearrangement links TRBV7-9 to TRBJ1-1, with D unresolved. V shed 6 bases and J shed 3 bases, with 5 bases lying between them. The germline gives CDR1 SEHNR, CDR2 FQNEAQ (reference sequence). This CDR3 has 11 amino acids. The CDR3 here is CASRPYTEAFF. DNA for the CDR3: TGTGCCAGCAGACCTTACACTGAAGCTTTCTTT.

This clonotype has more than one count but fewer than ten. The rearrangement links TRBV3-1 to TRBJ2-7; no clear D. The CDR3 length is 14 residues. Trimming left V 5 bases short and J 1 base short, with 12 bases between. Germline values: CDR1 LGHDT, CDR2 YNNKEL (reference sequence). CDR3 protein: CASSDGWESYEQYF. CDR3 DNA sequence: TGTGCCAGCAGCGACGGGTGGGAATCCTACGAGCAGTACTTC.

The V call is TRBV11-2, the J call TRBJ2-5, with 12 positions matching TRBD2. The V gene end was trimmed by 5 bases and the J gene end by 4 bases; junction bases not matched to a gene: 8. The CDR3 is 16 amino acids. Germline V gives CDR1 SGHAT, CDR2 FQNNGV. The CDR3 sequence: CASSLGRGLAGETQYF. CDR3 bases: TGTGCCAGCAGCCTGGGCCGGGGACTAGCGGGAGAGACCCAGTACTTC.

This clonotype was recorded at least ten times. The CDR3 sequence: CASSHGLAASTDTQYF. The CDR3 coding sequence is TGTGCCAGCAGCCATGGACTAGCGGCAAGCACAGATACGCAGTATTTT. The V gene is TRBV7-8, the J gene TRBJ2-3, with 10 bases lining up with TRBD2. The length of the CDR3 is 16 residues. The V segment lost 5 bases and the J segment 0 bases; nucleotides outside the gene matches: 5. Germline V gene lookup returns CDR1 SGHVS and CDR2 FQNEAQ.

This clonotype was seen ten or more times. The chain links TRBV3-1 to TRBJ2-5; no clear D gene. The CDR3 loop spans 12 amino acids. Per germline, CDR1 LGHDT and CDR2 YNNKEL (reference sequence). V was clipped by 3 bases and J by 2 bases, with 4 bases between them. This CDR3 is CASSQLQETQYF. CDR3 sequence (DNA): TGTGCCAGCAGCCAGTTACAAGAGACCCAGTACTTC.

The V call is TRBV28, the J call TRBJ2-3, with TRBD2 matching over 15 bases. With V trimmed by 6 bases and J by 2 bases, 6 bases remained unmatched. The CDR3 extends over 17 amino acids. Germline-derived CDR1 and CDR2 are MDHEN and SYDVKM. CDR3 nucleotide sequence: TGTGCCAGCAGAAGGACTAGCGGGAGGGCCGACACAGATACGCAGTATTTT. This encodes CASRRTSGRADTDTQYF.